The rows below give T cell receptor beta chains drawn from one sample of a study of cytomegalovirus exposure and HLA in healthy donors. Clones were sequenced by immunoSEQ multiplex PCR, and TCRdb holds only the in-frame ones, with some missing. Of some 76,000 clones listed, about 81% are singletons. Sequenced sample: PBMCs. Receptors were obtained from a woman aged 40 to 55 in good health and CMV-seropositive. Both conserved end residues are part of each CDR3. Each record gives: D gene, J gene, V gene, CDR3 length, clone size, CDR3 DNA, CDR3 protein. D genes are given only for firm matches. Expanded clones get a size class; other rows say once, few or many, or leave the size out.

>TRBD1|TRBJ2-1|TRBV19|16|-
TGTGCCAGTAGTGTTCCGCAGGGGGCCCTCCACAATGAGCAGTTCTTC
CASSVPQGALHNEQFF
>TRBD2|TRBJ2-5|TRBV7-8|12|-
TGTGCCAGCAGCCCCCGGGGGGGGGAGCAGTACTTC
CASSPRGGEQYF
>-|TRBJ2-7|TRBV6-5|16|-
TGTGCCAGCAGTTCTGTGGTTAAAACCGGGGCCTACGAGCAGTACTTC
CASSSVVKTGAYEQYF
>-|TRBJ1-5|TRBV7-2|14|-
TGTGCCAGCAGCTTTTCCCAGGGGCAACAACCCCAGCATTTT
CASSFSQGQQPQHF
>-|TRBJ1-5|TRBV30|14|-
TGTGCCATACAGGACGCGAATAGCAATCAGCCCCAGCATTTT
CAIQDANSNQPQHF
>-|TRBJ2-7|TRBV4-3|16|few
TGCGCCAGCAGCCAAGATCCAGGCCAGGGTGCCTACGAGCAGTACTTC
CASSQDPGQGAYEQYF
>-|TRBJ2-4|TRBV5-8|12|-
TGTGCCAGCAACAGGATGTCAAACATTCAGTACTTC
CASNRMSNIQYF
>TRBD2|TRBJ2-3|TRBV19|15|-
TGTGCCAGTAGTATTGAGGAGGGGAGGGCAGATACGCAGTATTTT
CASSIEEGRADTQYF
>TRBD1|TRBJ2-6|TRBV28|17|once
TGTGCCAGCAGTTTTGCCGTGGGACAGACTGGGGCCAACGTCCTGACTTTC
CASSFAVGQTGANVLTF
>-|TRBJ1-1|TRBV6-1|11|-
TGTGCCAGCCGTAGGGGCACTGAAGCTTTCTTT
CASRRGTEAFF
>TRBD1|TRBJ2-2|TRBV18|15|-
TGTGCCAGCTTACCGGACAGGGCGAACACCGGGGAGCTGTTTTTT
CASLPDRANTGELFF
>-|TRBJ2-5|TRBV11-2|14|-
TGTGCCAGCAGTCAAAACAGGGTTGGGGAGACCCAGTACTTC
CASSQNRVGETQYF
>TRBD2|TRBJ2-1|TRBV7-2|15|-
TGTGCCAGCAGCATACTAGCGGGGGGCCCCAATGAGCAGTTCTTC
CASSILAGGPNEQFF
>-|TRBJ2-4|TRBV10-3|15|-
TGTGCCATCAGTGATTCAGTCTTAGCCAAAAACATTCAGTACTTC
CAISDSVLAKNIQYF
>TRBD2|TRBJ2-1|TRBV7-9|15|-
TGTGCCAGCAGCGCCGGGACTAGCGGGGCAAATGAGCAGTTCTTC
CASSAGTSGANEQFF
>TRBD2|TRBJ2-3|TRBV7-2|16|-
TGTGCCAGCAGCTTAAGGCTAGCGGGACTCACAGATACGCAGTATTTT
CASSLRLAGLTDTQYF
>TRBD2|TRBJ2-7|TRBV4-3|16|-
TGCGCCAGCAGCCAAGATCCAAGGACTAGCTTTAACGAGCAGTACTTC
CASSQDPRTSFNEQYF
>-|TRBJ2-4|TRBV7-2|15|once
TGTGCCAGCAGCCGGGACACCCTAGCCAAAAACATTCAGTACTTC
CASSRDTLAKNIQYF
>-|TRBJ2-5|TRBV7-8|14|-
TGTGCCAGCAGCTCAGGGGACCTTGCGGAGACCCAGTACTTC
CASSSGDLAETQYF
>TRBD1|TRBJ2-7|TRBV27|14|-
TGTGCCAGCAGTTGGACAGGGCTGTCCTACGAGCAGTACTTC
CASSWTGLSYEQYF
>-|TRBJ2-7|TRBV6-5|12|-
TGTGCCAGCCAAAGAGTTTCCTACGAGCAGTACTTC
CASQRVSYEQYF
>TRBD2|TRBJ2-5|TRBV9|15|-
TGTGCCAGCAGCGCTAGCGGGGGGTACCAAGAGACCCAGTACTTC
CASSASGGYQETQYF
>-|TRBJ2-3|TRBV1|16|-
TGCACCAGCAGCCCGCGAATTAGCGGGGGGGAAGATACGCAGTATTTT
CTSSPRISGGEDTQYF
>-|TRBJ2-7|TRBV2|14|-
TGTGCCAGCAGTGCCCCCAGGGGACCCTACGAGCAGTACTTC
CASSAPRGPYEQYF
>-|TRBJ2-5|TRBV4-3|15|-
TGCGCCAGCAGCCGGCGCCAGGGCGCCGGGGAGACCCAGTACTTC
CASSRRQGAGETQYF
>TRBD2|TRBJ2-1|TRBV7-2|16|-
TGTGCCAGCAGACCTGTAGCGGGGTCCCGGGGGAGTGAGCAGTTCTTC
CASRPVAGSRGSEQFF
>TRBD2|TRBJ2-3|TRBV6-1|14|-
TGTGCCAGCGCTATGGAGCGGGGGTCAGATACGCAGTATTTT
CASAMERGSDTQYF
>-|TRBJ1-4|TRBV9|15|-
TGTGCCAGCAGCTCATGGGGAGGGTATGATGAAAAACTGTTTTTT
CASSSWGGYDEKLFF
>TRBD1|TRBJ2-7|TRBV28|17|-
TGTGCCAGCATTCCTACCCTCGGGACAGGGAAGAAGGACGAGCAGTACTTC
CASIPTLGTGKKDEQYF
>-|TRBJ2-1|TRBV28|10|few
TGTGCCAGCAGTTGGGGGCCGCAGTTCTTC
CASSWGPQFF
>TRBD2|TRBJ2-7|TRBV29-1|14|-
TGCAGCGTGGGAGGTAGCGGGGATGCCTACGAGCAGTACTTC
CSVGGSGDAYEQYF
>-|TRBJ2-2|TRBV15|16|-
TGTGCCACCAGCAGAGATCGGCCAGGTCAGGCCGGGGAGCTGTTTTTT
CATSRDRPGQAGELFF
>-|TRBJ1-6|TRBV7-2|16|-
TGTGCCAGCAGCCAAGGGGGTTTCCGCGGGTATTCACCCCTCCACTTT
CASSQGGFRGYSPLHF